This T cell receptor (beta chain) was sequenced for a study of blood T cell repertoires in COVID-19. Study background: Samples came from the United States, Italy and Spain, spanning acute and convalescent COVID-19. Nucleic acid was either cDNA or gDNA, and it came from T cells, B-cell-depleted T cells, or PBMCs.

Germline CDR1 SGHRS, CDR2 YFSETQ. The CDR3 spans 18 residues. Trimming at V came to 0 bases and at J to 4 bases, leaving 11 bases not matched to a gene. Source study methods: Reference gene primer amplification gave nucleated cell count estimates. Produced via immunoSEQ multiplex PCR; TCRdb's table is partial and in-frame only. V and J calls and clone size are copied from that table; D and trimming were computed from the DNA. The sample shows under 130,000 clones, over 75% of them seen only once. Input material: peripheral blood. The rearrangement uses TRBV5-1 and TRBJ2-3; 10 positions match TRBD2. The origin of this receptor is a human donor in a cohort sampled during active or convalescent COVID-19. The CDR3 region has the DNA TGCGCCAGCAGCTTGGGTACTAGCGGGATGGGGCGCGCAGATACGCAGTATTTT. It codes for CASSLGTSGMGRADTQYF.